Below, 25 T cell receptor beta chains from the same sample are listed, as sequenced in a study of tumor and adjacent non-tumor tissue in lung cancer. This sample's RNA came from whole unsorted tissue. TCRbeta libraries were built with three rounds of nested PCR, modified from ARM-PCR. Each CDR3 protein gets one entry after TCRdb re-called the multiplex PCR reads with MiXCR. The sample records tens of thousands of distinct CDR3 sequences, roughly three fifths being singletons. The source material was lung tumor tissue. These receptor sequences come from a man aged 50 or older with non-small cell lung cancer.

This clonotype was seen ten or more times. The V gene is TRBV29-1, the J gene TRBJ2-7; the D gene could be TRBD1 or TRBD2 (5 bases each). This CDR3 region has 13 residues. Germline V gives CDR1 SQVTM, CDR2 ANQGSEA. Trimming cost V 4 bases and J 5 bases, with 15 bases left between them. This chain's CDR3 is CSVGAGTGHEQYF. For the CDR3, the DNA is TGCAGCGTTGGGGCAGGGACCGGCCACGAGCAGTACTTC.

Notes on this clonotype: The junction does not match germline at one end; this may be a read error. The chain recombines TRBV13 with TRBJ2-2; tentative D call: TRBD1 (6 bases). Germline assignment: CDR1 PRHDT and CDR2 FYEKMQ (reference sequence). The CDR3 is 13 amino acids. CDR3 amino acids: CVSRGRNTGELFF. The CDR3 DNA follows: TGTGTCAGCAGGGGCAGGAACACCGGGGAGCTGTTTTTT.

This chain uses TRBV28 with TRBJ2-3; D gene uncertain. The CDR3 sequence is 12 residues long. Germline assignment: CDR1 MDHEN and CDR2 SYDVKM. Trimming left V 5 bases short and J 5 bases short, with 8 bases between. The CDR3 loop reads CASSLRKDTQYF. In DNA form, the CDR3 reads TGTGCCAGCAGTCTACGGAAAGATACGCAGTATTTT.

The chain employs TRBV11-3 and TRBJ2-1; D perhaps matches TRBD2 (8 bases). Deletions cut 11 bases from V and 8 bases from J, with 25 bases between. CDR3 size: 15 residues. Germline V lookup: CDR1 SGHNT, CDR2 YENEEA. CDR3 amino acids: CAGSLAGQFSYEQFF. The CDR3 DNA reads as TGTGCCGGTAGCTTAGCGGGACAGTTTTCCTATGAGCAGTTCTTC.

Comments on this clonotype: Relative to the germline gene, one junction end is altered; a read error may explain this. The CDR3, as DNA: TGTTCCAGCAGCCAAGATCCTAGCAGTCCTCAGGCGGGGGAGCTGTTTTTT. It translates to CSSSQDPSSPQAGELFF. This sequence joins TRBV4-2 and TRBJ2-2; D possibly corresponds to TRBD2 (5 bases). Per the germline V gene, CDR1 is LGHNA and CDR2 is YNFKEQ. The CDR3 is made up of 17 amino acids.

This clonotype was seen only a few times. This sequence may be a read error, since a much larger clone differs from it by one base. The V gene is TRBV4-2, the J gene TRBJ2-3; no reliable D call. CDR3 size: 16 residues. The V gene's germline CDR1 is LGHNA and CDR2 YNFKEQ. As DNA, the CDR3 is TGTGCCAGCAGCCTCGGGTCTATAGCCGCCACAGATACGCAGTGTTTT. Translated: CASSLGSIAATDTQCF.

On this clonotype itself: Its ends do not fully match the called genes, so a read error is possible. CDR3 protein: CDSSPGWAREASNQPQHF. As DNA, the CDR3 is TGTGACAGCAGCCCCGGCTGGGCTAGGGAGGCGAGCAATCAGCCCCAGCATTTT. The genes are TRBV7-8 and TRBJ1-5; no clear D. This CDR3 has 18 amino acids. From germline, CDR1 is SGHVS and CDR2 FQNEAQ.

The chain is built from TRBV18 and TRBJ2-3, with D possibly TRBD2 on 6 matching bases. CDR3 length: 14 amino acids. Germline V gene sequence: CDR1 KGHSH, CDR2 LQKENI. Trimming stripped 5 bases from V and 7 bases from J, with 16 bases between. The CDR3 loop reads CASSTGSGAHTQYF. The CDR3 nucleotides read TGTGCCAGCTCAACGGGTAGCGGTGCTCATACGCAGTATTTT. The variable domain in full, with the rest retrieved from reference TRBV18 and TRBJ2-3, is NAGVMQNPRHLVRRRGQEARLRCSPMKGHSHVYWYRQLPEEGLKFMVYLQKENIIDESGMPKERFSAEFPKEGPSILRIQQVVRGDSAAYFCASSTGSGAHTQYFGPGTRLTVL.

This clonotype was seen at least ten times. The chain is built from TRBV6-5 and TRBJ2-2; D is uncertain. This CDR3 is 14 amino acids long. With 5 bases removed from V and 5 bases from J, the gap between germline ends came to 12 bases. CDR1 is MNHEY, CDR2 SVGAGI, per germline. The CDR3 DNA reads TGTGCCAGCAGTAGAGATAGAGCTACCGGGGAGCTGTTTTTT. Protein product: CASSRDRATGELFF.

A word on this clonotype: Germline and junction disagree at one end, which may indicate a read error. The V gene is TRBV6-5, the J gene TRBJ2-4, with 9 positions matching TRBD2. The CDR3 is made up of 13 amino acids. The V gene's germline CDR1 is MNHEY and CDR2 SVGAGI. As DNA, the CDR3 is TGTGCTAGCAGTAAAGCGGGGGGAAACATTCACTACTTC. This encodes CASSKAGGNIHYF.

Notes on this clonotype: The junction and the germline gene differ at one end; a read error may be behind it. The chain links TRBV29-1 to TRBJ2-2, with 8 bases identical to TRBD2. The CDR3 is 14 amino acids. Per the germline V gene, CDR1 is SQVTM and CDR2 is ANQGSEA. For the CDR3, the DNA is TGCACCATTACGGGACCGGGAGGGTCCGGGGAGCTGCTTTTT. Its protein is CTITGPGGSGELLF.

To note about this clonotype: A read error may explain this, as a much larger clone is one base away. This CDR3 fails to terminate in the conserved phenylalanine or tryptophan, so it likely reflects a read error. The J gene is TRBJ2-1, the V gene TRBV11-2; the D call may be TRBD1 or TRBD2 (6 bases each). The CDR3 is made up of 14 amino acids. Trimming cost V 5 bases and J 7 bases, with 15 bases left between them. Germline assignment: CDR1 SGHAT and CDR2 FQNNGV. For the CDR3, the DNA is TGTGCCAGCAGCCCCCGGGGGCCAATGAATGAGCAGTTCTTA. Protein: CASSPRGPMNEQFL.

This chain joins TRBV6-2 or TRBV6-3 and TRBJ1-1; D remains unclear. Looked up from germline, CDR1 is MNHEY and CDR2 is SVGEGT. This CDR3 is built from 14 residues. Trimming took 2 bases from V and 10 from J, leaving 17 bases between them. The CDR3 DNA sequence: TGTGCCAGCAGTTACCGACTTGGGTCTCTTGGAGCTTTCTTT. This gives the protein CASSYRLGSLGAFF.

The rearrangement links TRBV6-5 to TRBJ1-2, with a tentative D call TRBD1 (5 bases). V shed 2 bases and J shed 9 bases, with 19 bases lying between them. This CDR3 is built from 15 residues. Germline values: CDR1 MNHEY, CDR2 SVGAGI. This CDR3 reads CASSYGASRTHCYTF. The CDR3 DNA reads TGTGCCAGCAGTTACGGAGCCTCCAGGACACATTGCTACACCTTC.

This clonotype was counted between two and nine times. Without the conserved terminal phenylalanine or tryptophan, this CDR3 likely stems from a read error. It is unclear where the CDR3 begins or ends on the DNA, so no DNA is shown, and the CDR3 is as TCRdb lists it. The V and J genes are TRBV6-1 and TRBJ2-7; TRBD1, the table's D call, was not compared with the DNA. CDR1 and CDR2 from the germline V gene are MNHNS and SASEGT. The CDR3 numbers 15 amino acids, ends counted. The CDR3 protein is CASTTSAQGRGERYL.

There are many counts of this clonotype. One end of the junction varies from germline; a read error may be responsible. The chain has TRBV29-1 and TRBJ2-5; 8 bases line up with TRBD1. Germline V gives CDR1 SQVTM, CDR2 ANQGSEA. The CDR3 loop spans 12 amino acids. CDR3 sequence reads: CSVDKSEETGDF. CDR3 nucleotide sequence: TGCAGCGTTGATAAGAGCGAGGAGACAGGGGACTTC.

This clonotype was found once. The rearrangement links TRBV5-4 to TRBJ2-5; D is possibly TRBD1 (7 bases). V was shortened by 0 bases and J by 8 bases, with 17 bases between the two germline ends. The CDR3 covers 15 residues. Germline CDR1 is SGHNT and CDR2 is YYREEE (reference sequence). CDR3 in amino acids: CASSLDGQGGATQYF. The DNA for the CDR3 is TGTGCCAGCAGCTTGGATGGTCAGGGGGGAGCCACCCAGTACTTC.

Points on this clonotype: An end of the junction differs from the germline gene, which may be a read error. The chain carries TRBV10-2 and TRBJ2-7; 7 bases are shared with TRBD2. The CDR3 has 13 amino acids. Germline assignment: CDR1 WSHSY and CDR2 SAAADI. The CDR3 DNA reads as TGCGTTAGCGGGCGACACGGACCCTACAAGCAGTACTTC. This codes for CVSGRHGPYKQYF.

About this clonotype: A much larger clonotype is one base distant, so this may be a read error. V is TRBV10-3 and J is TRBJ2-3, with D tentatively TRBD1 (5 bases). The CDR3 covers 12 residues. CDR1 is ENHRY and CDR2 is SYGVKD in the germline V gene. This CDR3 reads CATKGATDTHYF. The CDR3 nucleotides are TGTGCCACTAAAGGGGCCACAGATACGCATTATTTT.

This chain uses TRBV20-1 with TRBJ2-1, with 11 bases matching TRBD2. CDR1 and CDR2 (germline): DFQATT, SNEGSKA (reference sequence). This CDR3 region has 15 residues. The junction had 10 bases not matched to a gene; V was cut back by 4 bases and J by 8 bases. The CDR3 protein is CSAILRTSGWDEQFF. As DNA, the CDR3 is TGCAGTGCTATCCTCCGGACTAGCGGGTGGGATGAGCAGTTCTTC.

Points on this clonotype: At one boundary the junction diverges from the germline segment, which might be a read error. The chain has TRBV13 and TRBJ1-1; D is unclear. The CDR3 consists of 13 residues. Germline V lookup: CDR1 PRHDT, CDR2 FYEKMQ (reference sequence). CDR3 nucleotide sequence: TGTGCCAGCAGCTACGTCAGGAACACTGAAGCTCTCTTT. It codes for CASSYVRNTEALF.

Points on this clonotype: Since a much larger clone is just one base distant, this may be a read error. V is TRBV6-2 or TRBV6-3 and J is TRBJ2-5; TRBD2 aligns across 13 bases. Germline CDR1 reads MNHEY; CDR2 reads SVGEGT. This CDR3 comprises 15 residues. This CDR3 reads CVSSLGLAGQETQYF. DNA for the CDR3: TGTGTCAGCAGTTTGGGACTAGCGGGACAAGAGACCCAGTACTTC.

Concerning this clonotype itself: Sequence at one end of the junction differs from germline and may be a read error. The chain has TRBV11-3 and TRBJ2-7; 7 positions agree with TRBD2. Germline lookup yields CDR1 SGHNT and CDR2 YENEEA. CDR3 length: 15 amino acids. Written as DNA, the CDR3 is TGTGCCAGTAGCGGACCGGGACTATGGGTTTACGAGCAGTATTTC. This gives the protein CASSGPGLWVYEQYF.

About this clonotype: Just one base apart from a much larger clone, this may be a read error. The chain's CDR3 is CASSQGLPGQETQYF. The CDR3 DNA reads as TGTGCCAGCAGCCAAGGCTTACCAGGGCAAGAGACCCAGTACTTC. This chain uses TRBV4-2 with TRBJ2-5; weak D call: TRBD1 (5 bases). This CDR3 has 15 residues. Germline assignment: CDR1 LGHNA and CDR2 YNFKEQ. V lost 1 base, J lost 2 bases, and 11 bases lay in between.

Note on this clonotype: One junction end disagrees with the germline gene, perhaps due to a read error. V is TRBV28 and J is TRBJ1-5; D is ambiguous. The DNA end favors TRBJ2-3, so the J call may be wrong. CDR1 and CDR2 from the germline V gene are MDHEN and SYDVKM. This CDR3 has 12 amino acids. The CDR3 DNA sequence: TGTGCCTGCAGTTTCGGGTATCAGCCCCAGTATTTT. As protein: CACSFGYQPQYF.